This T cell receptor beta chain was observed in a study of T cells in Graves' hyperthyroidism and ophthalmopathy. The overall study: Specimen type is peripheral blood, collected at initial diagnosis prior to any treatment.

This clonotype was detected only a few times. After removal of 6 bases from V and 5 bases from J, the junction contained 7 bases not matched to a gene. Germline assignment: CDR1 MGHDK and CDR2 SYGVNS. The CDR3 contains 15 residues. Diagnosing involved the use of clinical symptoms, serum thyroxine and TRAb, thyroid ultrasound and orbital computed tomography. The TCR beta CDR3 regions underwent amplification using RNA transcripts as the source. Primed by the HTBI set, a first-round RT-PCR was run on the TCR CDR3. TCRdb re-called the multiplex PCR reads with MiXCR, one entry per CDR3 protein. Among over 450,000 distinct CDR3 sequences listed, around an eighth were seen once.

The sequencing sample was made of blood. The TCR was taken from a woman between 18 and 29 years old with Graves' hyperthyroidism. This chain links TRBV25-1 with TRBJ2-3, with 11 bases aligning to TRBD1. The DNA for the CDR3 is TGTGCCAGCAGGACCGGGACAGGGGGAATAGATACGCAGTATTTT. Residues: CASRTGTGGIDTQYF.